Listed below are T cell receptor beta chains from one sample, sequenced in a study of blood T cell repertoires in COVID-19. Profiling relied on immunoSEQ multiplex PCR, and the TCRdb table lists in-frame clones only, not all of them. The sample yields about 310,000 clones, approximately 83% seen once. The sequenced sample was PBMCs or T cells enriched from blood (not recorded which). These receptors were collected from a man in his thirties or forties who had recovered from COVID-19. The CDR3 runs from the conserved cysteine through the conserved F or W. A D gene is named only where the DNA matches it firmly. Not all rows give a size; the values are once, few, many and, for expanded clones, a class.

TRBV5-1,NA,TRBJ1-3,NA,CASSPGGVSSGNTIYF,TGCGCCAGCAGCCCCGGAGGCGTTAGTTCTGGAAACACCATATATTTT
TRBV11-3,NA,TRBJ2-4,TRBD1,CASSLEGGQGSPLAKNIQYF,TGTGCCAGCAGCTTAGAAGGGGGACAGGGTTCACCACTAGCCAAAAACATTCAGTACTTC
TRBV3-1/TRBV3-2,NA,TRBJ1-3,TRBD1,CASSPNRGHRGNTIYF,TGTGCCAGCAGCCCCAACAGGGGGCATCGTGGAAACACCATATATTTT
TRBV3-1/TRBV3-2,NA,TRBJ2-7,NA,CASSQGGAVPYEQYF,TGTGCCAGCAGCCAAGGCGGGGCGGTCCCCTACGAGCAGTACTTC
TRBV3-1/TRBV3-2,NA,TRBJ1-2,NA,CASSQRTVNYGYTF,TGTGCCAGCAGCCAAAGGACAGTTAACTATGGCTACACCTTC
TRBV6-5,NA,TRBJ2-7,NA,CASSYISGRDYEQYF,TGTGCCAGCAGTTACATAAGTGGACGGGACTACGAGCAGTACTTC
TRBV7-8,NA,TRBJ2-7,TRBD1,CASSFTETGSEQYF,TGTGCCAGCAGCTTCACCGAGACAGGGAGCGAGCAGTACTTC
TRBV3-1/TRBV3-2,NA,TRBJ2-7,NA,CASSQGDLPPYF,TGTGCCAGCAGCCAAGGGGACTTACCTCCGTACTTC
TRBV7-8,NA,TRBJ2-7,TRBD1,CASSFPGQSSGLYF,TGTGCCAGCAGCTTTCCGGGACAGTCTTCGGGTCTGTACTTC
TRBV6-5,NA,TRBJ2-7,TRBD2,CASSYSGGAVEQYF,TGTGCCAGCAGTTATAGCGGGGGGGCCGTCGAGCAGTACTTC
TRBV7-9,NA,TRBJ1-2,TRBD1,CASSLGQGANYGYTF,TGTGCCAGCAGCTTAGGCCAGGGGGCTAACTATGGCTACACCTTC
TRBV9,once,TRBJ1-4,TRBD1,CASSVDPGQGYEKLFF,TGTGCCAGCAGCGTAGATCCCGGACAGGGGTATGAAAAACTGTTTTTT
TRBV2,NA,TRBJ2-7,TRBD1,CASSPGRTGKSYSYEQYF,TGTGCCAGCAGTCCCGGAAGGACAGGCAAGAGTTACTCCTACGAGCAGTACTTC
TRBV5-1,NA,TRBJ2-5,TRBD2,CASSTAGTMGRETQYF,TGCGCCAGCAGCACTGCCGGGACTATGGGGAGGGAGACCCAGTACTTC
TRBV30,once,TRBJ1-6,TRBD1,CAWRGRDSPVSPLHF,TGTGCCTGGAGGGGACGGGACAGCCCGGTTTCACCCCTCCACTTT
TRBV4-2,NA,TRBJ1-1,TRBD1,CASSQGQGGNTEAFF,TGTGCCAGCAGCCAAGGACAGGGGGGGAACACTGAAGCTTTCTTT
TRBV5-1,NA,TRBJ2-2,TRBD1,CASTPPGQGNTGELFF,TGCGCCAGCACACCGCCGGGACAGGGGAACACCGGGGAGCTGTTTTTT
TRBV2,NA,TRBJ2-3,TRBD1,CASSTGGPDTQYF,TGTGCCAGCAGTACAGGGGGCCCCGATACGCAGTATTTT